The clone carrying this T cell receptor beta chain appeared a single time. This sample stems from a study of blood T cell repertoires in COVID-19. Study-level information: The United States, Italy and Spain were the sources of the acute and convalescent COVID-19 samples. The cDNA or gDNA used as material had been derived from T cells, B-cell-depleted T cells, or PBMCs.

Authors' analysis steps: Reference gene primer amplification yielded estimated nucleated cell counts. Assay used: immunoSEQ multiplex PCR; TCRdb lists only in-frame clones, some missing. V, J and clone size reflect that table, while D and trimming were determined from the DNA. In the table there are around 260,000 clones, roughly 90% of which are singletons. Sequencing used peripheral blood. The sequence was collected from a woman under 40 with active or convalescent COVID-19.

CDR3 DNA: TGCGCCAGCAGCCCCTACTACGGTACTAGCACAGATACGCAGTATTTT. It translates to CASSPYYGTSTDTQYF. V and J are TRBV5-1 and TRBJ2-3; D gene unclear. Trimming shortened V by 4 bases and J by 0 bases, and 15 bases separated the two germline ends. The CDR3 has 16 amino acids. The V gene's germline CDR1 is SGHRS and CDR2 YFSETQ.